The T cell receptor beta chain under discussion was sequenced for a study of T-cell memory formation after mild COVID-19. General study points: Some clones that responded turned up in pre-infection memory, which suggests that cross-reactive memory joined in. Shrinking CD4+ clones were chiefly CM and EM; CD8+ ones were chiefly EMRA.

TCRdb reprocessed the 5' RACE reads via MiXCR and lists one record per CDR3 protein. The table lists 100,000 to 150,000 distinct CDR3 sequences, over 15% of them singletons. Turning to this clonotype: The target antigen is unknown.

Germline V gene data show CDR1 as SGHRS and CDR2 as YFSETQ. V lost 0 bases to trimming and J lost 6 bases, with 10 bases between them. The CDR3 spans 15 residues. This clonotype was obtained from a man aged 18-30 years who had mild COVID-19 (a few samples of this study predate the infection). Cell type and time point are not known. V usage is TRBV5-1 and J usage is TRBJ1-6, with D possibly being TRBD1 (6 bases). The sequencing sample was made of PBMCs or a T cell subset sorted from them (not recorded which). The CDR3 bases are TGCGCCAGCAGCTTGGAAACAGGGTCTAATTCACCCCTCCACTTT. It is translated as CASSLETGSNSPLHF. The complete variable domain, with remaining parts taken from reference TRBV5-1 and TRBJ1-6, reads KAGVTQTPRYLIKTRGQQVTLSCSPISGHRSVSWYQQTPGQGLQFLFEYFSETQRNKGNFPGRFSGRQFSNSRSEMNVSTLELGDSALYLCASSLETGSNSPLHFGNGTRLTVT.